The following is a TCR beta chain sequence with its context. This clonotype was counted many times. Its cognate antigen has yet to be identified. No per-base quality is available; no much larger clone lies one base away. The data stem from a study of T cells in Graves' hyperthyroidism and ophthalmopathy (dated by TCRdb to 2018 to 2020). Concerning the study at large: Peripheral blood was sampled at the time of initial diagnosis, prior to any treatment. The paper describes TCR Vbeta CDR3 sequencing of 120 to 150 peripheral blood samples, made up of 40 to 45 ophthalmopathy patients, 70 to 75 hyperthyroidism patients and some 17 progressor patients. In addition, the study compared T-cell repertoires in thyroid tissue and in blood from five or six Graves' hyperthyroidism patients. For training and testing, the 100 or so patients in the discovery cohort were randomly divided in a 7:3 ratio. An independent validation cohort of around 20 hyperthyroidism patients and roughly 16 patients who later progressed to ophthalmopathy tested prospective prediction of ophthalmopathy. Following sampling, methimazole starting at 30 mg daily was given to hyperthyroidism patients, and high-dose intravenous methylprednisolone was given to ophthalmopathy patients. A discovery cohort of about 96 patients, roughly 45 with Graves' ophthalmopathy and about 60 with stable Graves' hyperthyroidism, was used to find distinguishing TCR V-J signatures.

The CDR3 contains 15 residues, cysteine and phenylalanine counted. Only CDR3 DNA remains: 45 bases, in frame from the first base. The germline V end is reduced by 6 bases and the J end by 7 bases; junction bases left unmatched: 10. Amplification of TCR beta CDR3 regions was carried out from RNA transcripts. A first-round RT-PCR of the TCR CDR3 used the HTBI primer set with the Qiagen OneStep RT-PCR kit. Libraries were constructed in a second round of multiplex PCR, after which size selection and purification were carried out. The libraries were sequenced on an Illumina HiSeq2000 using paired-end 100 bp reads. Turning to the authors' computational methods: SOAPnuke was used to process the raw data, throwing out any read that contained adapters or uncalled bases, had a mean Phred below 15, or lacked an exact constant-primer or identifier match. COPE v1.2.5 was used to merge high-quality paired reads, and clonotypes were defined as unique nucleotide sequences. Clonotypes were aligned to IMGT TRBV, TRBD and TRBJ reference segments using MiTCR v1.1. Only V-J combinations with frequency above 0.0001, covering about 99% of repertoires, were analysed. A TCS score was defined as the ratio between F50 (clonal expansion) and ExV (chaos), using BLOSUM62-based TCRdist between CDR3 peptides within each V-J. Welch's t-statistics and random forest reduced roughly 540 V-J features to 13, which were used in a naive Bayes classifier (R e1071). The public reads were quality trimmed at Q25 with fastp and then assembled into clones with MiXCR by TCRdb, keeping productive beta chains. Rows with one shared CDR3 protein collapse into an entry with the most common genes and DNA. The V and J calls, along with clone size, are taken from TCRdb and not from the paper's own processing. Within this sample are about 560,000 distinct CDR3 sequences, with 16% of them counted one time only. The ten largest clones add up to about 18% of the sample.

Stable Graves' hyperthyroidism was defined as the absence of progression to ophthalmopathy over 18 months of follow-up. Hyperthyroidism patients were aged 18 to 65 years and newly diagnosed, with disease duration of less than 2 months. Patients with uncontrolled infections, other autoimmune diseases, pregnancy or lactation were excluded. Clinical symptoms, serum thyroxine and TRAb, thyroid ultrasound, and orbital computed tomography formed the basis for the diagnoses. Ficoll-Paque density gradient centrifugation was used to isolate PBMCs from 8 to 10 ml of fresh peripheral blood. Total RNA was extracted with Trizol reagent, and quality was checked on an Agilent 2100 Bioanalyzer. What the study reported, not specific to this receptor: Blood samples also contained most of the expanded thyroid clonotypes (frequency above 0.001), which suggests that blood repertoires may reflect thyroid immune responses. Sample size was not statistically predetermined, and investigators were not blinded to group allocation. During validation, the model predicted progression to ophthalmopathy a median of about 5.9 months ahead of onset, with almost 71% sensitivity and under 85% specificity. A model built on a 13 V-J signature distinguished ophthalmopathy from stable hyperthyroidism, reaching around 87% sensitivity and around 82% specificity in cross-validation and 80%/75% in testing.

The source is a woman aged 18-30 years with Graves' hyperthyroidism. Recombination joined TRBV12-3 or TRBV12-4 with TRBJ2-7, and 12 junction bases match TRBD1. The sample comprised blood. The bases read TGTGCCAGCAGGGGACAGGGGGCTTCCGTGGAGGAGCAGTACTTC. It translates to CASRGQGASVEEQYF.